This TCR beta chain originates from a study of blood T cell repertoires in COVID-19 (TCRdb year 2020). About the investigation overall: Collaborator samples came from the United States, Italy and Spain and covered acute and convalescent phases of COVID-19. The prospective study material was composed of cDNA or gDNA derived from T cells, B-cell-depleted T cells, or PBMCs. Subjects who had been exposed to COVID-19, were actively infected with it, or had recovered from it provided the deeply sampled blood TCRbeta repertoires that made up the dataset. The repertoires were released in a freely available public database intended as a resource for research on the immune response to SARS-CoV-2. The samples were drawn from two sources: the first 160 participants of the ongoing ImmuneRACE study, and over 950 subjects contributed by 6 global collaborators. Sample metadata almost always included a de-identified subject ID, COVID-19 status, age in years and sex. Where HLA class I and class II types were available, the types were taken from metadata supplied by the sample provider, not from assay-based typing.

The collaborating institutions used their own protocols to collect whole blood in K2EDTA tubes. Collaborator samples were shipped for TCRbeta analysis as frozen whole blood, isolated PBMCs, or DNA extracted from either sample type. Counted from cysteine to phenylalanine, this CDR3 has 14 amino acids. Only the CDR3 region is kept as DNA, spanning 42 bases read in frame from base 1. CDR1 and CDR2, looked up from the germline V gene, are SGDLS and YYNGEE. V lost 3 bases and J lost 4 bases; the stretch between them is 8 bases long. The immunoSEQ Assay, a bias-controlled multiplex PCR, was used to amplify TCRbeta CDR3 regions from genomic DNA. The original methods were these. Nucleated cell counts per sample were estimated from amplification of reference gene primers within the assay. Sequence reads were collapsed and filtered to measure the absolute abundance of every unique TCRbeta CDR3 rearrangement. Productive Simpson clonality was computed per sample as the square root of Simpson's diversity index over productive rearrangements. TCRdb mirrors the immuneACCESS table, restricted to in-frame sequences. Some clones are absent from its copies; in checked studies, under half trace to an unresolved V gene, and the reason for the others is unknown. Clonal size and the V and J genes are those of that table, whereas D and trimming came from the DNA. The sample table contains around 130,000 clones; only one count was recorded for 84% of them. The ten largest clones represent more than 1.4% of the sample.

Beyond this particular receptor, the publication reports: The quantity of clinical and demographic metadata differed by source and by participant and was supplied without curation.

Comment on this clone: The antigen it recognizes is unknown. Per-base quality was not reported, and no clone a single base away is much larger than it.

This clonotype was obtained from a man between 60 and 75 years old with acute or convalescent COVID-19. Sequenced input: peripheral blood. The chain uses TRBV9 and TRBJ1-6; the D segment could be TRBD1, given 5 matching bases. The CDR3 loop reads CASSAGRYNSPLHF. Read as DNA, the sequence is TGTGCCAGCAGCGCAGGGAGGTATAATTCACCCCTCCACTTT.